The 27 T cell receptor beta chains presented below share a single source sample, sequenced in a study of blood T cell repertoires in COVID-19. Repertoires were generated with immunoSEQ multiplex PCR, while TCRdb's copy carries only in-frame clones and drops some. This table has approximately 200,000 clones, around 85% appearing once. The material sequenced was peripheral blood. These TCRs come from a human donor in a cohort sampled during active COVID-19.

The chain combines TRBV27 with TRBJ2-1; TRBD2 is a possible D gene (6 bases). CDR1 is MNHEY and CDR2 is SMNVEV in the germline V gene (reference sequence). V shed 3 bases and J shed 0 bases, with 9 bases lying between them. The CDR3 has 15 residues. The CDR3 region has the DNA TGTGCCAGCAGTTTCGGAGGGAGCTCCTACAATGAGCAGTTCTTC. Its protein is CASSFGGSSYNEQFF.

This chain links TRBV5-5 with TRBJ2-7; D might be TRBD1 (5 bases). The length of the CDR3 is 13 residues. V gave up 3 bases and J gave up 1 base, with 8 bases separating them. CDR1 SGHKS and CDR2 YYEKEE come from the germline V gene (reference sequence). CDR3 in DNA: TGTGCCAGCAGCTCCCGGACATCCTACGAGCAGTACTTC. Translation: CASSSRTSYEQYF. Together with reference TRBV5-5 and TRBJ2-7, the CDR3 gives the full variable domain: DAGVTQSPTHLIKTRGQQVTLRCSPISGHKSVSWYQQVLGQGPQFIFQYYEKEERGRGNFPDRFSARQFPNYSSELNVNALLLGDSALYLCASSSRTSYEQYFGPGTRLTVT.

The V call is TRBV27, the J call TRBJ1-3, with a tentative D call TRBD1 (6 bases). Trimming left V 0 bases short and J 3 bases short, with 9 bases between. The CDR3 totals 15 residues. CDR1 MNHEY and CDR2 SMNVEV come from the germline V gene (reference sequence). CDR3 DNA sequence: TGTGCCAGCAGTTTATCGGGCAGGGGTGGAAACACCATATATTTT. Translation: CASSLSGRGGNTIYF.

CDR3 coding DNA: TGTGCCAGCAGCTCGGGGGACAGGGTCAGTCAGCCCCAGCATTTT. Protein product: CASSSGDRVSQPQHF. V usage is TRBV6-5 and J usage is TRBJ1-5, with 9 bases fitting TRBD1. Germline V gene sequence: CDR1 MNHEY, CDR2 SVGAGI. The ends lost 6 bases at V and 6 bases at J; junction bases unmatched: 9. The CDR3 extends over 15 amino acids.

The chain links TRBV28 to TRBJ2-3; D not resolved. This CDR3 is 14 amino acids long. The V gene's germline CDR1 is MDHEN and CDR2 SYDVKM. Trimming took off 5 bases at V and 4 bases at J, with 13 bases between the two ends. The CDR3 nucleotides are TGTGCCAGCAGTCCCCGAAGAGGTGCAGATACGCAGTATTTT. The encoded protein is CASSPRRGADTQYF.

This clone has only a few counts. The chain recombines TRBV28 with TRBJ1-2; D gene ambiguous. There are 13 residues in the CDR3. CDR1 and CDR2 (germline): MDHEN, SYDVKM. The V end was cut by 3 bases, the J end by 8 bases, with 13 bases between. The CDR3 region has the DNA TGTGCCAGCAGTTTCCCGGGTAGAAACGGCTACACCTTC. Translating it yields CASSFPGRNGYTF.

The CDR3 protein is CASLVRLQNNEQFF. CDR3 coding DNA: TGTGCCAGCCTGGTTCGACTACAAAACAATGAGCAGTTCTTC. The gene calls are TRBV2 and TRBJ2-1; D may be TRBD2 (5 bases). CDR1 is SNHLY, CDR2 FYNNEI, per germline. Trimming shortened V by 8 bases and J by 5 bases, and 16 bases separated the two germline ends. The CDR3 spans 14 residues.

This chain uses TRBV7-8 with TRBJ1-2; a possible D gene is TRBD1 (5 bases). With 2 bases removed from V and 4 bases from J, the gap between germline ends came to 11 bases. This CDR3 is built from 14 residues. Germline-derived CDR1 and CDR2 are SGHVS and FQNEAQ. This CDR3 reads CASSLTRVVYGYTF. The CDR3 DNA reads as TGTGCCAGCAGCTTAACCAGGGTGGTCTATGGCTACACCTTC.

The rearrangement links TRBV18 to TRBJ2-7; 15 bases align to TRBD2. V was pared by 3 bases and J by 2 bases, with 5 bases of the junction left unmatched. This CDR3 has 17 residues. Germline lookup yields CDR1 KGHSH and CDR2 LQKENI. CDR3 in amino acids: CASSPGLAGGTPYEQYF. As DNA, the CDR3 is TGTGCCAGCTCACCGGGACTAGCGGGAGGAACCCCCTACGAGCAGTACTTC.

The chain couples TRBV6-6 to TRBJ1-1; D is ambiguous. The CDR3 consists of 12 residues. The germline V gene encodes CDR1 MNHNY and CDR2 SVGAGI (reference sequence). The V gene lost 0 bases and the J gene lost 8 bases, with 7 bases spanning the gap. The CDR3 nucleotides are TGTGCCAGCAGTTACTCGTGGGAGGAAGCTTTCTTT. This sequence encodes CASSYSWEEAFF.

This chain joins TRBV4-1 and TRBJ1-1; the match to TRBD1 covers 7 bases. The CDR3 is 16 residues long. Germline V CDR1 and CDR2: MGHRA, YSYEKL. V was clipped by 0 bases and J by 5 bases; unmatched bases: 9. The CDR3 coding sequence is TGCGCCAGCAGCCAAGAAGCAAGGGGGCGGGGTACTGAAGCTTTCTTT. It encodes CASSQEARGRGTEAFF.

The chain has TRBV9 and TRBJ2-1; D not certain. The germline V and J ends were trimmed by 1 base and 5 bases, with 13 bases remaining between them. Germline V gene lookup returns CDR1 SGDLS and CDR2 YYNGEE. The length of the CDR3 is 15 residues. The CDR3 nucleotides are TGTGCCAGCAGCGTACATCCGACGCTAGACAATGAGCAGTTCTTC. This translates into CASSVHPTLDNEQFF. Combining the CDR3 with reference TRBV9 and TRBJ2-1 gives the whole variable domain DSGVTQTPKHLITATGQRVTLRCSPRSGDLSVYWYQQSLDQGLQFLIQYYNGEERAKGNILERFSAQQFPDLHSELNLSSLELGDSALYFCASSVHPTLDNEQFFGPGTRLTVL.

This chain joins TRBV10-1 and TRBJ2-1, with D maybe TRBD1 (7 bases). CDR1 WNHNN and CDR2 SYGVQD come from the germline V gene (reference sequence). This CDR3 has 15 amino acids. V was pared by 2 bases and J by 7 bases, with 15 bases between. The CDR3 is CASSERWTGGNEQFF. CDR3 in DNA: TGCGCCAGCAGTGAGAGGTGGACAGGAGGGAATGAGCAGTTCTTC.

The chain is built from TRBV7-2 and TRBJ2-1; TRBD2 matches at 7 bases. Per the germline V gene, CDR1 is SGHTA and CDR2 is FQGNSA. J gave up 4 bases and V 4 bases, and 7 bases lay outside the gene matches. CDR3 size: 15 residues. The CDR3 loop is CASSYYGGGYNEQFF. The CDR3 DNA sequence: TGTGCCAGCAGCTACTATGGGGGGGGTTACAATGAGCAGTTCTTC.

This clone was seen only once. The rearrangement links TRBV7-2 to TRBJ2-6, with 8 bases fitting TRBD1. V gave up 2 bases and J gave up 2 bases; unmatched junction bases: 5. This CDR3 comprises 17 residues. Looked up from germline, CDR1 is SGHTA and CDR2 is FQGNSA. This CDR3 is CASSLSPQGAGANVLTF. DNA for the CDR3: TGTGCCAGCAGCTTATCCCCACAGGGGGCTGGGGCCAACGTCCTGACTTTC.

The chain recombines TRBV7-8 with TRBJ1-1; D might be TRBD1 (5 bases). V lost 1 base to trimming and J lost 1 base, with 10 bases between them. CDR1 is SGHVS and CDR2 is FQNEAQ in the germline V gene. CDR3 length equals 15 residues. In nucleotides, the CDR3 is TGTGCCAGCAGCTTAGAATGGGGCAGGAACACTGAAGCTTTCTTT. Its translation is CASSLEWGRNTEAFF.

The chain is built from TRBV6-2 or TRBV6-3 and TRBJ1-1, with 8 bases matching TRBD1. Looked up from germline, CDR1 is MNHEY and CDR2 is SVGEGT. The V gene end was trimmed by 4 bases and the J gene end by 8 bases; junction bases not matched to a gene: 12. The CDR3 covers 15 residues. The CDR3 sequence is CASSSSLGQVIEAFF. CDR3 DNA: TGTGCCAGCAGTTCCTCCCTGGGACAGGTAATCGAAGCTTTCTTT.

CDR3 residues: CASSWGTVNQPQHF. The CDR3 DNA follows: TGTGCCAGCAGCTGGGGGACAGTAAATCAGCCCCAGCATTTT. V is TRBV5-5 and J is TRBJ1-5; 7 bases fit TRBD1. V dropped 3 bases and J dropped 4; count of bases not matched to a gene: 4. This CDR3 contains 14 residues. CDR1 SGHKS and CDR2 YYEKEE come from the germline V gene (reference sequence). The variable domain in full, completed from reference TRBV5-5 and TRBJ1-5, reads DAGVTQSPTHLIKTRGQQVTLRCSPISGHKSVSWYQQVLGQGPQFIFQYYEKEERGRGNFPDRFSARQFPNYSSELNVNALLLGDSALYLCASSWGTVNQPQHFGDGTRLSIL.

This chain uses TRBV7-2 with TRBJ2-7, with D unclear. Germline V gives CDR1 SGHTA, CDR2 FQGNSA. Trimming removed 5 bases at V and 6 bases at J, with 11 bases between. The CDR3 consists of 12 residues. The CDR3 reads CASSPSRSEQYF. The CDR3 nucleotides read TGTGCCAGCAGCCCGTCTAGGAGCGAGCAGTACTTC.

The J gene is TRBJ2-7, the V gene TRBV29-1; 7 nucleotides line up with TRBD1. Unmatched junction bases numbered 9, after V lost 3 bases and J lost 4 bases. Germline V gene sequence: CDR1 SQVTM, CDR2 ANQGSEA. CDR3 length: 14 amino acids. The CDR3 is CSVESGSRGYEQYF. The CDR3 region has the DNA TGCAGCGTTGAGAGTGGGTCCAGGGGGTACGAGCAGTACTTC.

The chain carries TRBV25-1 and TRBJ2-5, with TRBD1 matching over 7 bases. Germline CDR1 and CDR2: MGHDK and SYGVNS. The CDR3 consists of 14 residues. With 6 bases clipped from V and 3 bases from J, the junction kept 7 bases outside the gene matches. This CDR3 reads CASSQIGTEETQYF. The CDR3 DNA sequence: TGTGCCAGCAGCCAAATAGGGACAGAAGAGACCCAGTACTTC.

V usage is TRBV7-2 and J usage is TRBJ2-7; TRBD2 matches 8 bases. Trimming cost V 4 bases and J 1 base; bases outside gene matches: 15. The CDR3 runs to 18 residues. CDR1 is SGHTA and CDR2 is FQGNSA in the germline V gene. The CDR3 here is CASSYRGIAGRLSYEQYF. CDR3 DNA: TGTGCCAGCAGCTATCGGGGAATAGCGGGAAGACTTTCCTACGAGCAGTACTTC.

The DNA for the CDR3 is TGTGCCAGCTGTGACAGGCAATCCTACGAGCAGTACTTC. It is translated as CASCDRQSYEQYF. The gene calls are TRBV6-6 and TRBJ2-7, with a tentative D call TRBD1 (6 bases). From germline, CDR1 is MNHNY and CDR2 SVGAGI (reference sequence). Trimming stripped 8 bases from V and 1 base from J, with 12 bases between. The length of the CDR3 is 13 residues.

V and J are TRBV28 and TRBJ1-3; D possibly corresponds to TRBD1 (5 bases). CDR3 length: 20 residues. V was cut by 6 bases and J by 0 bases, with 27 bases left in between. CDR1 MDHEN and CDR2 SYDVKM come from the germline V gene. The CDR3 region has the DNA TGTGCCAGCAGCTACCCTCGGACCTCCTATGGGGCATTCTCTGGAAACACCATATATTTT. Translating it yields CASSYPRTSYGAFSGNTIYF.

This rearrangement joins TRBV28 to TRBJ1-1; D unresolved. Trimming pared 1 base from V and 1 base from J, leaving 7 bases between. Germline assignment: CDR1 MDHEN and CDR2 SYDVKM. The CDR3 loop spans 14 amino acids. The DNA of the CDR3 is TGTGCCAGCAGTTTATTAGCCACGAACACTGAAGCTTTCTTT. This sequence encodes CASSLLATNTEAFF.

This clone occurred a few times. The chain has TRBV27 and TRBJ2-7, with D hard to call. The V gene lost 8 bases and the J gene lost 5 bases, with 16 bases spanning the gap. The CDR3 totals 13 residues. Germline V gene sequence: CDR1 MNHEY, CDR2 SMNVEV (reference sequence). The CDR3 is CASGWREGNEQYF. CDR3 nucleotides: TGTGCCAGCGGCTGGAGAGAAGGTAACGAGCAGTACTTC.

V and J are TRBV9 and TRBJ2-3; D is possibly TRBD1 (6 bases). Per the germline V gene, CDR1 is SGDLS and CDR2 is YYNGEE. V shed 6 bases and J shed 2 bases, with 13 bases lying between them. This CDR3 region has 14 residues. The DNA for the CDR3 is TGTGCCAGCACCCTCGGGACACACACAGATACGCAGTATTTT. Its translation is CASTLGTHTDTQYF.